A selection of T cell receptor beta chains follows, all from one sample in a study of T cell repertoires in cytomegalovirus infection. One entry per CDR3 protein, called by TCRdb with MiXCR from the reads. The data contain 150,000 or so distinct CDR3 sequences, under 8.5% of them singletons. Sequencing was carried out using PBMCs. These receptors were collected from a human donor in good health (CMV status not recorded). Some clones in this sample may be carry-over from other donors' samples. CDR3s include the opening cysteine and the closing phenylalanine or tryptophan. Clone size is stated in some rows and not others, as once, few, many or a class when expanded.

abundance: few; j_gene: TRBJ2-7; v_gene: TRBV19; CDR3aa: CASSIRQKEYEQYF
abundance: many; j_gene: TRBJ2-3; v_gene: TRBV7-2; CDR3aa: CASSSVTGRGTDTQYF
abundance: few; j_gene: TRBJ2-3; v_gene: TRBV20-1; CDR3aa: CSALLAGAYTDTQYF
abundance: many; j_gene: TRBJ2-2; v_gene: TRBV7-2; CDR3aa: CATHRNPRTNTGELFF
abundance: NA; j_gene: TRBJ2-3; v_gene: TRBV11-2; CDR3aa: CASRKRGDIASTDTQYF
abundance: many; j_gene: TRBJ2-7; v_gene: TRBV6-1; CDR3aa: CASSEPGYEQYF
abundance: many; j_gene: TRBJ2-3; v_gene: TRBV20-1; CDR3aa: CSARYWGRTDTQYF
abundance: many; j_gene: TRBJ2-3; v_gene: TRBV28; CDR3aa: CASSLDRGDTQYF
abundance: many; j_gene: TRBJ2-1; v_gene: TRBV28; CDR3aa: CASNLSGGAQNEQFF
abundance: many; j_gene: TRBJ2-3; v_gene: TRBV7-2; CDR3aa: CASSLASGGRNTDTQYF
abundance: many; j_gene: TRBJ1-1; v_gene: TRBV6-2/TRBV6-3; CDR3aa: CASSYGSNTEAFF
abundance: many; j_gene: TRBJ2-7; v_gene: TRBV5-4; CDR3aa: CASSRDGSSYEQYF
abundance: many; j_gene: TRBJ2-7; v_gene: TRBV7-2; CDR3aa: CASTQAGGTEQYF
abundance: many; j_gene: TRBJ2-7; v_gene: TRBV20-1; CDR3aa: CSAHSTGIAIYEQYF
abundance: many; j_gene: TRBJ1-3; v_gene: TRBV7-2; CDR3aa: CASSLGTPRSGNTIYF
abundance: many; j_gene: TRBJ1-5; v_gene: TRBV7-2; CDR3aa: CASSPLDRAGRPQHF
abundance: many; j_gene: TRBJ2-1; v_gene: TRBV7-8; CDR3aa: CASSPPPTGPYNEQFF
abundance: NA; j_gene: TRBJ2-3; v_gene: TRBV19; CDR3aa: CASSAGTGGRDTQYF
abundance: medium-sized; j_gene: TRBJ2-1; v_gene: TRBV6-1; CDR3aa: CASSQPSWGGAFHSYNEQFF
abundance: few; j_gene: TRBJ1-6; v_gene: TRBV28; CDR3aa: CASREGASYNSPLHF